The rows below give T cell receptor beta chains drawn from one sample of a study of CD8 T cells in ankylosing spondylitis. TCRdb re-called the 5' RACE reads with MiXCR, one entry per CDR3 protein. The repertoire holds around 330,000 distinct CDR3 sequences, under 14% seen once, with about 10% in the top ten. The sample consisted of blood, either unsorted or a sorted T cell fraction (not recorded which). These TCRs come from a female donor with ankylosing spondylitis or in good health (not recorded which). Both conserved end residues are part of each CDR3. D genes are given only for firm matches. Clone sizes are given selectively: once, few, many, or a class where the clone is expanded.

TRBJ2-7,13,TRBV7-9,TRBD1,NA,CASSVSTGYEQYF
TRBJ1-1,12,TRBV19,NA,many,CASTGSRTEAFF
TRBJ1-2,16,TRBV18,TRBD1,few,CASSPQGASQNYGYTF
TRBJ1-2,15,TRBV28,TRBD1,many,CASSPQGGQLGGYTF
TRBJ2-1,16,TRBV20-1,TRBD2,many,CSARDLSLAGDNEQFF
TRBJ2-3,15,TRBV5-1,TRBD1,many,CASSYGTGKEDTQYF
TRBJ1-2,13,TRBV20-1,NA,many,CSASPPGLYGYTF
TRBJ2-5,13,TRBV25-1,NA,many,CASSVRSGNPQYF
TRBJ2-7,14,TRBV18,NA,NA,CASSERPGAYEQYF
TRBJ2-3,14,TRBV5-1,NA,many,CASSLPKSADTQYF
TRBJ2-3,15,TRBV5-1,TRBD1,many,CASSWGQGGTDTQYF